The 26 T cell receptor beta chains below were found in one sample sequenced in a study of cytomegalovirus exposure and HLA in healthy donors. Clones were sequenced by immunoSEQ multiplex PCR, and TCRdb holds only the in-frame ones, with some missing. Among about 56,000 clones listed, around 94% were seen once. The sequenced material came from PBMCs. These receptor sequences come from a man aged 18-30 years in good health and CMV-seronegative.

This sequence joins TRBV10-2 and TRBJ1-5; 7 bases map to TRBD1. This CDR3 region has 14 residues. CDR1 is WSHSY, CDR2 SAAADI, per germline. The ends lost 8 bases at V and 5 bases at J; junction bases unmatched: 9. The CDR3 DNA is TGCGCCAGCGCCTCCACACAGGGGTATCAGCCCCAGCATTTT. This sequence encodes CASASTQGYQPQHF.

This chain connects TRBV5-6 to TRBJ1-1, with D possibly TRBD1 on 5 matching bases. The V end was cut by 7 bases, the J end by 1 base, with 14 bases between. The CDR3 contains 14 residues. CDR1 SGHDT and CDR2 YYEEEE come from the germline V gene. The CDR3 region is CASFGGGENTEAFF. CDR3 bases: TGTGCCAGCTTCGGTGGAGGGGAGAACACTGAAGCTTTCTTT.

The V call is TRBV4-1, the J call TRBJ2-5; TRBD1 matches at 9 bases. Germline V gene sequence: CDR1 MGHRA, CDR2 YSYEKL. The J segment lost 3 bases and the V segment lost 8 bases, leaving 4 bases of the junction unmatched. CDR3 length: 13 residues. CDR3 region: CASRRTGEETQYF. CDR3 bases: TGCGCCAGCCGTCGGACAGGGGAAGAGACCCAGTACTTC.

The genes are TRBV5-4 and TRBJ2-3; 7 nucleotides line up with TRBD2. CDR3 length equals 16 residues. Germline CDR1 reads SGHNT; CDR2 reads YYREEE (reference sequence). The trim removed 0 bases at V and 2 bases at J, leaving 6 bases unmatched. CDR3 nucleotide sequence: TGTGCCAGCAGCTTGGGAGGACTAGTCCTCACAGATACGCAGTATTTT. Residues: CASSLGGLVLTDTQYF.

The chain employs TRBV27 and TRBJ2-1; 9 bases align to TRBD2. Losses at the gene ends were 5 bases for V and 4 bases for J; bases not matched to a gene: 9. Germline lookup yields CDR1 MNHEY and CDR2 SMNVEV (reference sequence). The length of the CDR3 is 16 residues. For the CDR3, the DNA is TGTGCCAGCAGTGGGGGACTAGCCGGCTTTTACAATGAGCAGTTCTTC. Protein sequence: CASSGGLAGFYNEQFF.

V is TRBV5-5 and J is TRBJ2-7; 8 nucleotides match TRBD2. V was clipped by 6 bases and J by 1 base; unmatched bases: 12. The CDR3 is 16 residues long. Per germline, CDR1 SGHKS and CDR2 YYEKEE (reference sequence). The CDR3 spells CASNRDVGLGSYEQYF. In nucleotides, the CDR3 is TGTGCCAGCAACCGCGATGTGGGACTAGGATCCTACGAGCAGTACTTC.

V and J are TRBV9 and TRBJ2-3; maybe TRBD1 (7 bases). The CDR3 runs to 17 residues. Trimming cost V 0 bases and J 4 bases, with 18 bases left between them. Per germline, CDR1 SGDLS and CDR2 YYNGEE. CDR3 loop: CASSVGGGGGTADTQYF. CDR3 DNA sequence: TGTGCCAGCAGCGTAGGAGGAGGGGGTGGGACAGCAGATACGCAGTATTTT.

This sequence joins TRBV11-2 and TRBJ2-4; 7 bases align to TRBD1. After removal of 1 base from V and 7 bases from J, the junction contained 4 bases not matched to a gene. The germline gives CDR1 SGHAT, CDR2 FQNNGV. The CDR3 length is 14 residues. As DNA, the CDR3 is TGTGCCAGCAGCTTAGTAGGGGGCGAGAACATTCAGTACTTC. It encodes CASSLVGGENIQYF. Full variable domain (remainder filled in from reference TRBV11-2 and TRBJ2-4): EAGVAQSPRYKIIEKRQSVAFWCNPISGHATLYWYQQILGQGPKLLIQFQNNGVVDDSQLPKDRFSAERLKGVDSTLKIQPAKLEDSAVYLCASSLVGGENIQYFGAGTRLSVL.

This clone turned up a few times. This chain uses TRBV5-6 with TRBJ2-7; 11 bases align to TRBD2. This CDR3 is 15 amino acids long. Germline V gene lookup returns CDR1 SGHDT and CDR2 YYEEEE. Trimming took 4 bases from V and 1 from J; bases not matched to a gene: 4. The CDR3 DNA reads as TGTGCCAGCAGCGATGGACTAGCGGGTTCCTACGAGCAGTACTTC. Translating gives CASSDGLAGSYEQYF.

The CDR3 DNA is TGTGCCAGCAGCTCCTCCGTTAACTATGGCTACACCTTC. The encoded protein is CASSSSVNYGYTF. The rearrangement uses TRBV11-2 and TRBJ1-2; D remains ambiguous. V was trimmed by 4 bases and J by 1 base, leaving 7 bases between them. Per germline, CDR1 SGHAT and CDR2 FQNNGV. The CDR3 loop spans 13 amino acids.

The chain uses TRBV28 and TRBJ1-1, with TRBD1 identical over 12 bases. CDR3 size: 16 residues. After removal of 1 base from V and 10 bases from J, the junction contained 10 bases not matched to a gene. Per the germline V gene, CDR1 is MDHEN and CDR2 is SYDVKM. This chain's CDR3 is CASSLSRGTGGLIAFF. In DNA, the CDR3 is TGTGCCAGCAGTTTATCCCGCGGGACAGGGGGCCTGATAGCTTTCTTT. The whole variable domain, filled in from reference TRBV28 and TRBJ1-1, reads DVKVTQSSRYLVKRTGEKVFLECVQDMDHENMFWYRQDPGLGLRLIYFSYDVKMKEKGDIPEGYSVSREKKERFSLILESASTNQTSMYLCASSLSRGTGGLIAFFGQGTRLTVV.

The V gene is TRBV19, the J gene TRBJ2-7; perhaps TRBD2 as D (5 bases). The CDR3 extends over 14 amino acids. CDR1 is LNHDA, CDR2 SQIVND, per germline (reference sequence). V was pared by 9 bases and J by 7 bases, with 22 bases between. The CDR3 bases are TGTGCCAGCCGCCGAAGTGGAGCTTCGGGAGAGCAGTACTTC. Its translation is CASRRSGASGEQYF.

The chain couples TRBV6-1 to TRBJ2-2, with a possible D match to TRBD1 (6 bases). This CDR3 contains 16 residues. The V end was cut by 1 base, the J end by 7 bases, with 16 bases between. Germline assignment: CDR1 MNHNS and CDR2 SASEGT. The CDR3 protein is CASSEEGHYLGGELFF. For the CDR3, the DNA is TGTGCCAGCAGTGAAGAGGGACATTACCTTGGCGGGGAGCTGTTTTTT.

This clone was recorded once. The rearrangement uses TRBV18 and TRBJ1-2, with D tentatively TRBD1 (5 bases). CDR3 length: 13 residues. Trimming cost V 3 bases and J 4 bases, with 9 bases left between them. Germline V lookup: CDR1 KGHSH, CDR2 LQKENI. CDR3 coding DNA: TGTGCCAGCTCACCGGGGGGGAGCTATGGCTACACCTTC. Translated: CASSPGGSYGYTF. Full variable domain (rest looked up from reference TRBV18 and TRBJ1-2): NAGVMQNPRHLVRRRGQEARLRCSPMKGHSHVYWYRQLPEEGLKFMVYLQKENIIDESGMPKERFSAEFPKEGPSILRIQQVVRGDSAAYFCASSPGGSYGYTFGSGTRLTVV.

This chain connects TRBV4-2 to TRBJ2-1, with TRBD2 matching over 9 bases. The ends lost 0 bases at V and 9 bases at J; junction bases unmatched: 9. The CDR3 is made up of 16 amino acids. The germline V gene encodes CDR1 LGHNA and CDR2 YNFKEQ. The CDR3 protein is CASSQDFASGTGEQFF. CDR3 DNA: TGTGCCAGCAGCCAAGATTTCGCTAGCGGGACGGGTGAGCAGTTCTTC.

The CDR3 region has the DNA TGTGCCAGCAGACCTGGACTGGTAAAGACCCAGTACTTC. This encodes CASRPGLVKTQYF. The chain is built from TRBV6-5 and TRBJ2-5; perhaps TRBD2 as D (5 bases). Germline values: CDR1 MNHEY, CDR2 SVGAGI. This CDR3 is 13 amino acids long. V was pared by 6 bases and J by 6 bases, with 14 bases between.

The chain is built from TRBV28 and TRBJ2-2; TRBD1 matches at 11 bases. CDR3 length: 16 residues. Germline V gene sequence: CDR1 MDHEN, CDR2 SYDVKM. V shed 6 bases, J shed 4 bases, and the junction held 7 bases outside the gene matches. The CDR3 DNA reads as TGTGCCAGCAGGTTAACCGGGACAGGGGGCACCGGGGAGCTGTTTTTT. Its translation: CASRLTGTGGTGELFF.

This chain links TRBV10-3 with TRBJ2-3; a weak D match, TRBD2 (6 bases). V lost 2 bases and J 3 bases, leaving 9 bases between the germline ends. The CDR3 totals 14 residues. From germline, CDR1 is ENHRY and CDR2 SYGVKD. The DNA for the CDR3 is TGTGCCATCAGTGAGCCTAGCGAGACAGATACGCAGTATTTT. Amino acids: CAISEPSETDTQYF.

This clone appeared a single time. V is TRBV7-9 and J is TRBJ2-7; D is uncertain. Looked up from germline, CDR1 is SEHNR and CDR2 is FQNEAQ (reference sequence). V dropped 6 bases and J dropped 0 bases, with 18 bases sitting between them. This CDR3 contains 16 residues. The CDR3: CASSYPAAPSSYEQYF. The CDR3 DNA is TGTGCCAGCAGTTATCCGGCGGCTCCGAGCTCCTACGAGCAGTACTTC.

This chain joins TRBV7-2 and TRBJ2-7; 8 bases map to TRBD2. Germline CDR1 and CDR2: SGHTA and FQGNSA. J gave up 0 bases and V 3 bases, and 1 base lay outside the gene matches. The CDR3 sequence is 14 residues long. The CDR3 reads CASSFTSGSYEQYF. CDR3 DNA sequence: TGTGCCAGCAGCTTTACTAGCGGCTCCTACGAGCAGTACTTC.

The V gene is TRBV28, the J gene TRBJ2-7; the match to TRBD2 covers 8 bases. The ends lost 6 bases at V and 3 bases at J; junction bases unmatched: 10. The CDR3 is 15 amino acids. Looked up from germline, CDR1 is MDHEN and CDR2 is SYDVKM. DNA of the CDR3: TGTGCCAGCAGAGAGGGGGGGACTAGAGGCTACGAGCAGTACTTC. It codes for CASREGGTRGYEQYF.

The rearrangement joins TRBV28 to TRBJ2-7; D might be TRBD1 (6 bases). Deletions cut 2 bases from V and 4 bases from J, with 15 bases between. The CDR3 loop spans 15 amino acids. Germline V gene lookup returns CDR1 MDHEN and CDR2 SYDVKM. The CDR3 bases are TGTGCCAGCAGTTTAAGGAATCCAGGGGCTTACGAGCAGTACTTC. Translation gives CASSLRNPGAYEQYF.

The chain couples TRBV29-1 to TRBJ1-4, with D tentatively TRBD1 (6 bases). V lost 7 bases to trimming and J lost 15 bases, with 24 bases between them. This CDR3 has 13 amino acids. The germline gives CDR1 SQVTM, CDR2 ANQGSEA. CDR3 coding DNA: TGCAGCGCCGTAAAGGACAGTCGAAAAGGAGTGTTTTTT. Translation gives CSAVKDSRKGVFF.

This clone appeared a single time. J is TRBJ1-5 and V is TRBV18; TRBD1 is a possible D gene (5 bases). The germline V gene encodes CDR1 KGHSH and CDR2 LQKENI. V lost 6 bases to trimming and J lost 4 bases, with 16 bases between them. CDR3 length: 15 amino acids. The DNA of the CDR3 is TGTGCCAGCTCCAAAGGCAGGGTTGAAAATCAGCCCCAGCATTTT. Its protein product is CASSKGRVENQPQHF.

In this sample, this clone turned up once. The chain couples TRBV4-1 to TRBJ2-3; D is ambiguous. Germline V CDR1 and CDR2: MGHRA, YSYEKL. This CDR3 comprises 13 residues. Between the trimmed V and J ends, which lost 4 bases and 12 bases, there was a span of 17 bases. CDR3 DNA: TGCGCCAGCAGCCGCCCGGGTCTCCCAAGCCAGTATTTT. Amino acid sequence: CASSRPGLPSQYF.

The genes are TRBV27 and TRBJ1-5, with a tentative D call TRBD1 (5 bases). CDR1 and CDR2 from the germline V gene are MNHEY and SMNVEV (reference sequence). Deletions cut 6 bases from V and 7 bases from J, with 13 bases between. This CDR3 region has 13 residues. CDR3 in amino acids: CASSSTGWQPQHF. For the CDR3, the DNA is TGTGCCAGCAGCTCCACAGGTTGGCAGCCCCAGCATTTT.